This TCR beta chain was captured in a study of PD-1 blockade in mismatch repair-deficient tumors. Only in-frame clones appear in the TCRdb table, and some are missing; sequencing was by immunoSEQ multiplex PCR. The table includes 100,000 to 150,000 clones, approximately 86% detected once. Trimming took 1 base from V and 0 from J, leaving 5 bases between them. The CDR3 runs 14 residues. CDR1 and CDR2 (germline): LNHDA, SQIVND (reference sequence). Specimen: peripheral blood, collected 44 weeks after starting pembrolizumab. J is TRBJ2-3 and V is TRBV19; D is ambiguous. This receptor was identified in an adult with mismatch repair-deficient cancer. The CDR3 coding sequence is TGTGCCAGTAGTATAGCGGCTAGCACAGATACGCAGTATTTT. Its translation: CASSIAASTDTQYF.